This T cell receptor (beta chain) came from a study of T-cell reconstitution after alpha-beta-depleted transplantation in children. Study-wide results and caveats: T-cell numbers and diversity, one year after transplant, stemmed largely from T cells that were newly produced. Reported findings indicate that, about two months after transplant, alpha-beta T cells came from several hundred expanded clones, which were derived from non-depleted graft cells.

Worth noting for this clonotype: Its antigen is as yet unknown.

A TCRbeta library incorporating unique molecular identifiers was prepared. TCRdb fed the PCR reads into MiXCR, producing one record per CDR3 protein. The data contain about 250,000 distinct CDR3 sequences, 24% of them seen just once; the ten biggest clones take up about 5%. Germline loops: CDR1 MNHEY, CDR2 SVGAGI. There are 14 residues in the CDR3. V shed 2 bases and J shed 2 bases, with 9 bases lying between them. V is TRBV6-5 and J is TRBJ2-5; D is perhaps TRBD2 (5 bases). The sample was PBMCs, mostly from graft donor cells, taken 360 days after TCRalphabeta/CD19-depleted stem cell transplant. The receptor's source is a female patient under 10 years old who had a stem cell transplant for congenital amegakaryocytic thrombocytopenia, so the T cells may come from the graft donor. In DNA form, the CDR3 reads TGTGCCAGCAGTTACGGACTGGGACAAGAGACCCAGTACTTC. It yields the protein CASSYGLGQETQYF.